Listed below are T cell receptor beta chains from one sample, sequenced in a study of human T cells and chemical hapten exposure. TCRdb redid the calling of the reads with MiXCR, one entry per CDR3 protein. This repertoire shows 100,000 to 150,000 distinct CDR3 sequences, 6.5% to 10% found once; its top ten account for about 1.4%. Input material: whole blood. All receptors derive from a human donor in good health. Some clones in this sample may be carry-over from other donors' samples. The CDR3 runs from the conserved cysteine through the conserved F or W. Each record gives: clone size, J gene, D gene, V gene, CDR3 DNA, CDR3 protein. D genes are given only for firm matches. Not every row has a clone size; where given, it reads once, few, many or a size class.

many TRBJ1-5 - TRBV20-1 TGCAGTGCCGCCACAGGCATCCTTTTTAGCAATCAGCCCCAGCATTTT CSAATGILFSNQPQHF
- TRBJ2-5 TRBD1 TRBV13 TGTGCCAGCAGCCAGGGACAGGGGGCGGCGGAGACCCAGTACTTC CASSQGQGAAETQYF
many TRBJ2-1 TRBD2 TRBV20-1 TGCAGTGCTAGAGATATCAGCGGGAGCTCCTACAATGAGCAGTTCTTC CSARDISGSSYNEQFF
few TRBJ2-7 - TRBV20-1 TGCAGTGCTAGAGATCTGGCGGGGTCCTCCTACGAGCAGTACTTC CSARDLAGSSYEQYF
- TRBJ2-7 TRBD2 TRBV20-1 TGCAGTGCTAGAGATCAGCGGGGATTAACCTACGAGCAGTACTTC CSARDQRGLTYEQYF
- TRBJ2-2 TRBD2 TRBV3-1 TGTGCCAGCAGCCAAAGACTAGCGGTCACCGGGGAGCTGTTTTTT CASSQRLAVTGELFF
once TRBJ2-1 - TRBV6-1 TGTGCCAGCAGTAAGGTCGGATACAATGAGCAGTTCTTC CASSKVGYNEQFF
few TRBJ2-1 TRBD1 TRBV6-5 TGTGCCAGCAGTTACATCATCACTCGGGACAGATTTTGGCATGAGCAGTTCTTC CASSYIITRDRFWHEQFF
- TRBJ2-2 - TRBV6-2/TRBV6-3 TGTGCCAGCAGTTACGCACCAACCGGGGAGCTGTTTTTT CASSYAPTGELFF
many TRBJ1-5 TRBD1 TRBV20-1 TGCAGTGCTCCTCGGACAGGGGGCAATCAGCCCCAGCATTTT CSAPRTGGNQPQHF